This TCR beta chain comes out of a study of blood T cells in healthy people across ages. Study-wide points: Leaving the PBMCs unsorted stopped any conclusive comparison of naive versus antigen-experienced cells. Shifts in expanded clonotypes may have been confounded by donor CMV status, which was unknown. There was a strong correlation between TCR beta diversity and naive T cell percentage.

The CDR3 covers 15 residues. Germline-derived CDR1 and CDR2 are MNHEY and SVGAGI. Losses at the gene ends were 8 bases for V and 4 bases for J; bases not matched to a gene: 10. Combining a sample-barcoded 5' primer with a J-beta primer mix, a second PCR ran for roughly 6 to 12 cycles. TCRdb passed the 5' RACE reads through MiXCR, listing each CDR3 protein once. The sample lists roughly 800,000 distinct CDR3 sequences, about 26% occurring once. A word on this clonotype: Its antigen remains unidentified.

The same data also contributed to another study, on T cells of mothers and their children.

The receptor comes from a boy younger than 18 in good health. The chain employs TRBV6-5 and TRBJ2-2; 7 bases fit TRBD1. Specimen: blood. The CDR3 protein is CASRPLTGITGELFF. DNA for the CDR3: TGTGCCAGCCGCCCATTGACAGGGATCACCGGGGAGCTGTTTTTT.